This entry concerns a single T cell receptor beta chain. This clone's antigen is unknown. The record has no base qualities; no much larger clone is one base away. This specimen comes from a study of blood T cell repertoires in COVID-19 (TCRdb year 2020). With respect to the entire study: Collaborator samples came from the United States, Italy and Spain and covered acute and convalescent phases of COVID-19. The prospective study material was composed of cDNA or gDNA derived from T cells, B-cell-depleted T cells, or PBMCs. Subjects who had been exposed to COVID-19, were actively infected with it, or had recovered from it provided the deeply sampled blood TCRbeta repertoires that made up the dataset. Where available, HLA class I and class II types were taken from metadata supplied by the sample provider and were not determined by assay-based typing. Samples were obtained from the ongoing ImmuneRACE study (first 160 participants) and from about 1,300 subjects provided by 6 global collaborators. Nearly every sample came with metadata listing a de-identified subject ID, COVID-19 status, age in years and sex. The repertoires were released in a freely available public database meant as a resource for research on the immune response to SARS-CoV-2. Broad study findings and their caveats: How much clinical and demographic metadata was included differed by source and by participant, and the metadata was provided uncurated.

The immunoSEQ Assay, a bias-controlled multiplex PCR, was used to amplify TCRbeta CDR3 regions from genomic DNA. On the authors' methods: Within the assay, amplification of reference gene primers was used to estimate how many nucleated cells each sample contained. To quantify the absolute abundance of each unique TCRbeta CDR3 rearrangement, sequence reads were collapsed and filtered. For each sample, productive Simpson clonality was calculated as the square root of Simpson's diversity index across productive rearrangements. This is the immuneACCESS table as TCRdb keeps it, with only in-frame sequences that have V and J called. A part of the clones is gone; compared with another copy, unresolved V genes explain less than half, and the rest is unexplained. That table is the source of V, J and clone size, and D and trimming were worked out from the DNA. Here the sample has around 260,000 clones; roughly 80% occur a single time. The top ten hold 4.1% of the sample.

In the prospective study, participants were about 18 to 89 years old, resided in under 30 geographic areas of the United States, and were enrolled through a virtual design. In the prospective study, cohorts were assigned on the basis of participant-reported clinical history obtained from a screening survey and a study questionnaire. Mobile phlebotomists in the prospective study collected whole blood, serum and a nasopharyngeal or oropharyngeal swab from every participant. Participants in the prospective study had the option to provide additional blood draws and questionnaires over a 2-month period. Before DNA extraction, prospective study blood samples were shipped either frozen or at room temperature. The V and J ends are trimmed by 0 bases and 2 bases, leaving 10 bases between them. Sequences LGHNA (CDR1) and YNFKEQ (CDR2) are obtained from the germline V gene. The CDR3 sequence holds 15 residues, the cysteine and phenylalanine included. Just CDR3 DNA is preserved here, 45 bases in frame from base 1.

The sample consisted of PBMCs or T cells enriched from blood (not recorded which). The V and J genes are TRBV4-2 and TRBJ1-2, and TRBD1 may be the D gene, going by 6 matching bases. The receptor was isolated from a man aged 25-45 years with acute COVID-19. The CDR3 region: CASSQEGAINYGYTF. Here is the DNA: TGTGCCAGCAGCCAAGAGGGGGCAATCAACTATGGCTACACCTTC.